Listed below are T cell receptor beta chains from one sample, sequenced in a study of identical twins. TCRdb processed the 5' RACE reads anew with MiXCR; each CDR3 protein has one entry. The data show about 690,000 distinct CDR3 sequences, roughly 6% seen once. The sequencing sample was made of naive T cells sorted from blood. These receptors originate from a young man in good health. CDR3s include the opening cysteine and the closing phenylalanine or tryptophan. Each record gives: D gene, V gene, J gene, clone size, CDR3 length, CDR3 DNA, CDR3 protein. The D gene is left open where the match is weak. Clone size is not always given. Where it is, it says once, few, many or a class for expanded clones.

>TRBD2|TRBV12-3/TRBV12-4|TRBJ2-1|many|17
TGTGCCAGCAGTTTAGACCGACTAGCGGGAGTGGAAAATGAGCAGTTCTTC
CASSLDRLAGVENEQFF
>-|TRBV12-3/TRBV12-4|TRBJ1-4|few|17
TGTGCCAGCAGTTTAGACTCAGCCCTTGCAACTAATGAAAAACTGTTTTTT
CASSLDSALATNEKLFF
>TRBD2|TRBV11-2|TRBJ2-1|few|16
TGTGCCAGCAGCCGAGAGCTAGCGGGAGGAGTTAATGAGCAGTTCTTC
CASSRELAGGVNEQFF
>TRBD2|TRBV5-8|TRBJ2-5|-|16
TGTGCCAGCACAGGGACTAGCGGGAGTAAGGGAGAGACCCAGTACTTC
CASTGTSGSKGETQYF
>-|TRBV3-1|TRBJ2-5|many|16
TGTGCCAGCAGCCTTTACCAGATGGATAGTCAAGAGACCCAGTACTTC
CASSLYQMDSQETQYF
>TRBD2|TRBV7-3|TRBJ2-2|few|17
TGTGCCAGCAGCTTAAAGGGCGCCGGGACTATTGGGGGGGAGCTGTTTTTT
CASSLKGAGTIGGELFF
>TRBD2|TRBV14|TRBJ2-1|few|18
TGTGCCAGCAGCCAAGCCTCGGGACTAGAGGCCTTTCACAATGAGCAGTTCTTC
CASSQASGLEAFHNEQFF
>TRBD2|TRBV5-1|TRBJ2-1|few|16
TGCGCCAGCAGCTTGGTTGGTAGCGGGATTTACAATGAGCAGTTCTTC
CASSLVGSGIYNEQFF
>-|TRBV21-1|TRBJ2-1|many|15
TGTGCCAGCAGCAAAGCCAAATGTGGAAGAAATGAGCAGTTCTTC
CASSKAKCGRNEQFF
>TRBD1|TRBV6-1|TRBJ2-2|-|15
TGTGCCAGCAGTGAATTCGGACAGGGAATTGGGGAGCTGTTTTTT
CASSEFGQGIGELFF
>-|TRBV15|TRBJ2-2|few|18
TGTGCCACCAGCAGAGATGAACGACCGCGACTGAACACCGGGGAGCTGTTTTTT
CATSRDERPRLNTGELFF
>TRBD1|TRBV6-1|TRBJ1-5|many|14
TGTGCCAGCAGGAGGGGACAGGGGATTCAGCCCCAGCATTTT
CASRRGQGIQPQHF
>TRBD1|TRBV5-1|TRBJ2-4|many|15
TGCGCCAGCAGCTTGACGGGACAGGACAAAAACATTCAGTACTTC
CASSLTGQDKNIQYF
>-|TRBV29-1|TRBJ2-1|many|13
TGCAGCGTTCAAAGGACGCCCAAGGCTGAGCAGTTCTTC
CSVQRTPKAEQFF
>TRBD2|TRBV12-3/TRBV12-4|TRBJ2-3|many|13
TGTGCCAGCCGCAGACTAGCGGGGGATACGCAGTATTTT
CASRRLAGDTQYF
>-|TRBV5-1|TRBJ2-1|few|14
TGCGCCAGCAGCTTGAATATTTCCCCGGAAGAGCAGTTCTTC
CASSLNISPEEQFF
>TRBD1|TRBV18|TRBJ1-1|few|12
TGTGCCAGCCACGACAGGGGAGCCGAAGCTTTCTTT
CASHDRGAEAFF
>-|TRBV6-1|TRBJ2-6|few|15
TGTGCCAGCAGTGAATCCAGCTCTGGGGCCAACGTCCTGACTTTC
CASSESSSGANVLTF
>-|TRBV7-6|TRBJ2-2|-|16
TGTGCCAGCAGCTTAGAGGCAGGCCCTAACACCGGGGAGCTGTTTTTT
CASSLEAGPNTGELFF
>-|TRBV7-9|TRBJ2-3|many|13
TGTGCCAGCAGCTTCCGGTGGGCGGATACGCAGTATTTT
CASSFRWADTQYF
>TRBD1|TRBV12-3/TRBV12-4|TRBJ1-6|few|14
TGTGCCAGCTCCCGGACAGGGGAGGCTTCACCCCTCCACTTT
CASSRTGEASPLHF
>-|TRBV20-1|TRBJ2-1|few|16
TGCAGTGCTAGGTCGAAGGGTTGGGTCCCGGGCAATGAGCAGTTCTTC
CSARSKGWVPGNEQFF
>-|TRBV20-1|TRBJ2-3|-|10
TGCAGTGTCCTCGTGTCTGCGCAGTATTTT
CSVLVSAQYF
>TRBD1|TRBV29-1|TRBJ1-1|many|14
TGCAGCGCCACCTGGGGGACAGGGGCGACTGAAGCTTTCTTT
CSATWGTGATEAFF
>TRBD2|TRBV10-3|TRBJ2-7|many|13
TGTGCCATCGGGACTAGCGGAGTCTACGAGCAGTACTTC
CAIGTSGVYEQYF
>TRBD2|TRBV7-8|TRBJ2-7|few|14
TGTGCCAGCAGCTCTAGCGGGGCCCTCTTGGAGCAGTACTTC
CASSSSGALLEQYF
>-|TRBV30|TRBJ2-3|-|15
TGTGCCTGGAGTGTAGATCTCCGTAGCACAGATACGCAGTATTTT
CAWSVDLRSTDTQYF
>-|TRBV7-9|TRBJ2-1|many|15
TGTGCCAGCAGCTTAAGTAGCGGCGCCTACAATGAGCAGTTCTTC
CASSLSSGAYNEQFF
>-|TRBV12-3/TRBV12-4|TRBJ1-1|many|13
TGTGCCAGCAGTTTTAGGGAGAACACTGAAGCTTTCTTT
CASSFRENTEAFF
>-|TRBV2|TRBJ1-1|few|12
TGTGCCAGCAGTCCGTGGAGAGGAGAAGCTTTCTTT
CASSPWRGEAFF
>-|TRBV29-1|TRBJ2-5|-|14
TGCAGCGTTGAACGAATGGGGGGCGCAGAGACCCAGTACTTC
CSVERMGGAETQYF
>TRBD2|TRBV2|TRBJ2-5|-|19
TGTGCCAGCAGTGACGTTCCGGGACTAGCGGGAGGGAAAGAAGAGACCCAGTACTTC
CASSDVPGLAGGKEETQYF
>-|TRBV11-2|TRBJ2-5|many|14
TGTGCCAGCAGCTCCCTGGGGCAGGGGGAGACCCAGTACTTC
CASSSLGQGETQYF
>-|TRBV12-3/TRBV12-4|TRBJ2-1|many|18
TGTGCCAGCAGTTTACCCTGGATAGGACTTGCGCCTAGCAATGAGCAGTTCTTC
CASSLPWIGLAPSNEQFF
>TRBD1|TRBV6-5|TRBJ1-4|many|13
TGTGCCAGCAGTTCCGGGGGACAGGAAAAACTGTTTTTT
CASSSGGQEKLFF
>-|TRBV25-1|TRBJ2-7|many|13
TGTGCCAGCAGTGCGGGCTGGGCCTACGAGCAGTACTTC
CASSAGWAYEQYF
>TRBD1|TRBV7-2|TRBJ1-2|many|15
TGTGCCAGCAAGCTTAGTACGGGACAGCCCTATGGCTACACCTTC
CASKLSTGQPYGYTF
>TRBD1|TRBV5-4|TRBJ2-7|many|16
TGTGCCAGCAGCCTGATAGGGACAGTAGAATCCACTGAGCAGTACTTC
CASSLIGTVESTEQYF
>-|TRBV12-3/TRBV12-4|TRBJ1-4|few|11
TGTGCCAGCAGGAGAAATGAAAAACTGTTTTTT
CASRRNEKLFF
>-|TRBV21-1|TRBJ2-3|few|15
TGTGCCAGCATTCAAAGGACTAGGCTTACAGATACGCAGTATTTT
CASIQRTRLTDTQYF
>-|TRBV7-2|TRBJ1-3|many|15
TGTGCCAGCAGCTTACGGGCGGGTCCTGGAAACACCATATATTTT
CASSLRAGPGNTIYF
>-|TRBV29-1|TRBJ2-3|many|10
TGCAGCGTTCAGGCCCCAACGCAGTATTTT
CSVQAPTQYF
>-|TRBV5-1|TRBJ2-1|many|17
TGCGCCAGCAGCCCGTGGGGGGAGGTTGGGGGCTACAATGAGCAGTTCTTC
CASSPWGEVGGYNEQFF
>-|TRBV12-3/TRBV12-4|TRBJ2-5|many|13
TGTGCCAGCAGTTATATCCCCAGTGAGACCCAGTACTTC
CASSYIPSETQYF
>TRBD1|TRBV20-1|TRBJ2-1|few|13
TGCAGTGCCCCGGGACAGACCTACAATGAGCAGTTCTTC
CSAPGQTYNEQFF
>-|TRBV11-2|TRBJ1-1|few|15
TGTGCCAGCAGCTTACGGGGGCGTATGTACACTGAAGCTTTCTTT
CASSLRGRMYTEAFF
>TRBD2|TRBV27|TRBJ2-3|-|14
TGTGCCAGCGGGCGGGAGATTAAAACAGATACGCAGTATTTT
CASGREIKTDTQYF
>TRBD1|TRBV20-1|TRBJ2-2|many|16
TGCAGTGCTAGAGGGGATCGGGACAGGGACATCCGGGAGCTGTTTTTT
CSARGDRDRDIRELFF
>-|TRBV29-1|TRBJ2-3|many|15
TGCAGCGTCTCAGTGGGGGCCACCAACACAGATACGCAGTATTTT
CSVSVGATNTDTQYF
>-|TRBV10-2|TRBJ2-2|few|13
TGCGCCAGCACCCAGATGGGGACCGGGGAGCTGTTTTTT
CASTQMGTGELFF
>TRBD1|TRBV14|TRBJ2-2|-|17
TGTGCCAGCAGCCGAGAACACAGGGGCGTGGGCACCGGGGAGCTGTTTTTT
CASSREHRGVGTGELFF
>-|TRBV19|TRBJ1-1|-|15
TGTGCCAGTATCCCCCAAGTGGGGGTCGGGGCTGAAGCTTTCTTT
CASIPQVGVGAEAFF
>-|TRBV5-1|TRBJ2-3|many|13
TGTGCCAGCAGTCTACTGCCCACAGATACGCAGTATTTT
CASSLLPTDTQYF
>TRBD1|TRBV7-2|TRBJ2-2|few|16
TGTGCCAGCAGCTCCTACAGGGGGTCGAACACCGGGGAGCTGTTTTTT
CASSSYRGSNTGELFF